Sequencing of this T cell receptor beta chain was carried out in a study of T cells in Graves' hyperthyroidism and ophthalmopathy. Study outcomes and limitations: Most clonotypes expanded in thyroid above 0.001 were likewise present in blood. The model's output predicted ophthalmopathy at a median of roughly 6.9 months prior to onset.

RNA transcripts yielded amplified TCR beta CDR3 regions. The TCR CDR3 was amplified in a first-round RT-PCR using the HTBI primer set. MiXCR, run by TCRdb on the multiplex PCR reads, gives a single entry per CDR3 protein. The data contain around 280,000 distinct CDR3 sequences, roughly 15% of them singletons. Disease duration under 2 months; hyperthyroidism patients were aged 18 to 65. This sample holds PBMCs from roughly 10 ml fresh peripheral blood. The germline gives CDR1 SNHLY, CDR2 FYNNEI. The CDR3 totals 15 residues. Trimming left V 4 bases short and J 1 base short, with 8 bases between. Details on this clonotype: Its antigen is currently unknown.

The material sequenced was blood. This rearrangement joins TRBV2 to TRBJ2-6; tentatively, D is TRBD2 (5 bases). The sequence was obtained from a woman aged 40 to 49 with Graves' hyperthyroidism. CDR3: CASSGSGSGANVLTF. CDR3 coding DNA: TGTGCCAGCAGTGGGTCGGGGTCTGGGGCCAACGTCCTGACTTTC.